This TCR beta chain was identified during a study of T-cell memory formation after mild COVID-19. Study observations and caveats: Cross-reactive memory apparently joined, as some responding clones appeared in pre-infection memory. Nothing showed for sure that second-wave clones peaking on day 37 were SARS-CoV-2 specific. A balance of CD4 and CD8 characterized clones contracting day 15 to 85, whereas later expanders leaned CD4+.

In its sample, this clonotype was seen a few times. The antigen is unknown. The TCR alpha and TCR beta cDNA libraries, bearing sample barcodes and UMIs, were generated by 5'RACE using constant-segment primers. Using its own MiXCR run on the 5' RACE reads, TCRdb lists one record per CDR3 protein. This table has approximately 99,000 distinct CDR3 sequences, roughly a sixth appearing once. The CDR3 loop spans 18 amino acids. CDR1 and CDR2 from the germline V gene are SGHRS and YFSETQ. V dropped 0 bases and J dropped 5; count of bases not matched to a gene: 13. This clonotype was obtained from a man between 18 and 29 years old who had mild COVID-19 (a few samples of this study predate the infection). Cell type and time point are not known. Sample: PBMCs or a T cell subset sorted from them (not recorded which). The chain links TRBV5-1 to TRBJ2-1; 8 bases are a match to TRBD2. The CDR3 reads CASSLAPIVSGANNEQFF. For the CDR3, the DNA is TGCGCCAGCAGCTTGGCCCCGATAGTTAGCGGGGCTAACAATGAGCAGTTCTTC.